The 17 T cell receptor beta chains below were found in one sample sequenced in a study of blood T cell repertoires in COVID-19. Assay: immunoSEQ multiplex PCR; the TCRdb copy retains only in-frame clones and omits some. Of more than 140,000 clones detected, 70% to 90% appear once; the ten largest clones hold 1.5%. Sequenced material: peripheral blood. These TCRs come from a woman between 55 and 75 years old with acute or convalescent COVID-19.

This clone occurred a few times. CDR3 DNA sequence: TGTGCCAGCAGGCTACAGGGCGAGCAGTACTTC. Amino acids: CASRLQGEQYF. V usage is TRBV12-3 or TRBV12-4 and J usage is TRBJ2-7, with D perhaps matching TRBD1 (6 bases). The CDR3 runs to 11 residues. The V gene lost 6 bases and the J gene lost 6 bases, with 9 bases spanning the gap.

The chain uses TRBV5-4 and TRBJ2-2; D is perhaps TRBD2 (6 bases). Trimming pared 5 bases from V and 1 base from J, leaving 12 bases between. The CDR3 has 15 amino acids. The V gene's germline CDR1 is SGHNT and CDR2 YYREEE (reference sequence). Here the CDR3 reads CASREGLQNTGELFF. CDR3 coding DNA: TGTGCCAGCAGGGAGGGGCTACAGAACACCGGGGAGCTGTTTTTT.

The chain employs TRBV6-4 and TRBJ2-1; 7 nucleotides match TRBD2. Germline assignment: CDR1 MRHNA and CDR2 SNTAGT. With 2 bases clipped from V and 8 bases from J, the junction kept 3 bases outside the gene matches. This CDR3 is built from 13 residues. The CDR3 DNA sequence: TGTGCCAGCAGTGACGTCGCGGGGGATGAGCAGTTCTTC. The encoded protein is CASSDVAGDEQFF.

The rearrangement uses TRBV5-6 and TRBJ2-5, with TRBD1 as a possible D gene (6 bases). The CDR3 length is 18 residues. Germline CDR1 and CDR2: SGHDT and YYEEEE. V lost 4 bases, J lost 0 bases, and 22 bases lay in between. The CDR3: CASSAAVGTFGDQETQYF. CDR3 DNA: TGTGCCAGCAGCGCGGCGGTGGGGACATTTGGGGACCAAGAGACCCAGTACTTC.

This clone has just a few counts. The chain combines TRBV15 with TRBJ2-1; TRBD2 agrees at 11 bases. The J segment lost 0 bases and the V segment lost 2 bases, leaving 18 bases of the junction unmatched. Germline CDR1 LNHNV, CDR2 YYDKDF (reference sequence). This CDR3 comprises 22 residues. As DNA, the CDR3 is TGTGCCACCAGCAGAAGTCCTAAGGTAGCGGGGGGGTTTATGAGCTCCTACAATGAGCAGTTCTTC. Translation gives CATSRSPKVAGGFMSSYNEQFF.

The chain has TRBV19 and TRBJ1-6, with 8 bases identical to TRBD1. The CDR3 extends over 18 amino acids. Germline V gene lookup returns CDR1 LNHDA and CDR2 SQIVND (reference sequence). Trimming removed 3 bases from V and 0 bases from J; junction bases left unmatched: 7. CDR3 region: CASSMRQGTSSYNSPLHF. DNA of the CDR3: TGTGCCAGTAGTATGAGACAGGGGACGAGCTCCTATAATTCACCCCTCCACTTT.

The chain couples TRBV7-2 to TRBJ2-1; tentative D call: TRBD1 (6 bases). The ends were cut back, 0 bases at V and 3 bases at J, with 18 bases in the middle. Germline values: CDR1 SGHTA, CDR2 FQGNSA. CDR3 length equals 18 residues. The CDR3 region is CASSLAWGVGAVYNEQFF. The DNA of the CDR3 is TGTGCCAGCAGCTTAGCCTGGGGTGTGGGGGCGGTCTACAATGAGCAGTTCTTC.

The chain has TRBV9 and TRBJ1-5; no firm D call. In germline, CDR1 is SGDLS, CDR2 YYNGEE. V lost 4 bases and J 0 bases, leaving 5 bases between the germline ends. The CDR3 contains 13 residues. CDR3 sequence: CASSSRSNQPQHF. The DNA for the CDR3 is TGTGCCAGCAGCTCCCGTAGCAATCAGCCCCAGCATTTT.

The chain employs TRBV7-2 and TRBJ2-2; 8 positions agree with TRBD2. This CDR3 has 14 amino acids. The J segment lost 9 bases and the V segment lost 5 bases, leaving 8 bases of the junction unmatched. The germline gives CDR1 SGHTA, CDR2 FQGNSA. The CDR3: CASSPRRGDRELFF. In DNA, the CDR3 is TGTGCCAGCAGCCCCCGGCGGGGGGACCGGGAGCTGTTTTTT.

J is TRBJ2-3 and V is TRBV10-3, with 10 bases that match TRBD2. This CDR3 has 15 residues. Germline trimming cut 2 bases from V and 3 bases from J; bases unmatched to any gene: 2. Looked up from germline, CDR1 is ENHRY and CDR2 is SYGVKD. This chain's CDR3 is CAISEGLAETDTQYF. CDR3 DNA: TGTGCCATCAGTGAGGGACTAGCGGAGACAGATACGCAGTATTTT.

The rearrangement links TRBV6-5 to TRBJ1-1; TRBD1 aligns across 10 bases. Germline CDR1 MNHEY, CDR2 SVGAGI. V lost 6 bases and J lost 6; bases outside the gene matches: 7. CDR3 length: 14 residues. CDR3 loop: CASRVDRGLPEAFF. DNA for the CDR3: TGTGCCAGCAGAGTGGACAGGGGGTTGCCTGAAGCTTTCTTT.

This clone occurred once. The J gene is TRBJ1-5, the V gene TRBV18, with no clear D. The CDR3 is 15 residues long. The V gene's germline CDR1 is KGHSH and CDR2 LQKENI. Trimming removed 2 bases at V and 1 base at J, with 9 bases between. The CDR3 region is CASSPTQTSNQPQHF. The CDR3 DNA is TGTGCCAGCTCACCAACACAGACAAGCAATCAGCCCCAGCATTTT.

The V call is TRBV15, the J call TRBJ2-3; D is ambiguous. Between the trimmed V and J ends, which lost 4 bases and 0 bases, there was a span of 14 bases. The CDR3 spans 16 residues. The germline V gene has CDR1 LNHNV and CDR2 YYDKDF (reference sequence). CDR3 residues: CATSNPRRISTDTQYF. In DNA, the CDR3 is TGTGCCACCAGCAACCCACGGCGGATTAGCACAGATACGCAGTATTTT.

The genes are TRBV6-2 or TRBV6-3 and TRBJ2-1; D might be TRBD1 (5 bases). V was clipped by 1 base and J by 2 bases, with 12 bases between them. Germline V gene data show CDR1 as MNHEY and CDR2 as SVGEGT. The CDR3 sequence is 16 residues long. This CDR3 is CASSYYSPGTYNEQFF. The CDR3 nucleotides read TGTGCCAGCAGTTACTATAGTCCAGGGACCTACAATGAGCAGTTCTTC.

V is TRBV29-1 and J is TRBJ1-1; the D is unclear. V lost 1 base and J 6 bases, leaving 9 bases between the germline ends. Per germline, CDR1 SQVTM and CDR2 ANQGSEA. The CDR3 totals 12 residues. CDR3 coding DNA: TGCAGCGTTGAAGCGCAGGCCCCTGAAGCTTTCTTT. Its translation is CSVEAQAPEAFF.

The chain has TRBV27 and TRBJ1-5; a weak D match, TRBD1 (5 bases). Deletions cut 5 bases from V and 0 bases from J, with 20 bases between. Germline CDR1 and CDR2: MNHEY and SMNVEV (reference sequence). The CDR3 is made up of 18 amino acids. The CDR3 is CASSPLLDTRYSNQPQHF. CDR3 sequence (DNA): TGTGCCAGCAGTCCGCTCTTGGACACCAGATATAGCAATCAGCCCCAGCATTTT.

V and J are TRBV6-1 and TRBJ1-1, with D uncertain. Germline V gene sequence: CDR1 MNHNS, CDR2 SASEGT. Between the trimmed V and J ends, which lost 3 bases and 4 bases, there was a span of 12 bases. The CDR3 totals 14 residues. CDR3 residues: CASSDFSSSTEAFF. The CDR3 DNA reads TGTGCCAGCAGTGATTTTTCGTCGAGCACTGAAGCTTTCTTT.